These 2 T cell receptor beta chains were sequenced from one sample in a study of blood T cell repertoires in COVID-19. Produced via immunoSEQ multiplex PCR; TCRdb's table is partial and in-frame only. The data contain 250,000 to 300,000 clones, about 89% of them singletons. The sequencing input was PBMCs or T cells enriched from blood (not recorded which). The receptor source for this set is a woman aged 40 to 50 who had recovered from COVID-19.

The rearrangement links TRBV10-3 to TRBJ1-1, with D possibly matching TRBD1 (6 bases). Germline CDR1 reads ENHRY; CDR2 reads SYGVKD. Trimming stripped 10 bases from V and 3 bases from J, with 15 bases between. The CDR3 length is 13 residues. The CDR3 nucleotides are TGTGCCACCGGAGGACAGAAGGACACTGAAGCTTTCTTT. Its protein product is CATGGQKDTEAFF.

This chain connects TRBV7-2 to TRBJ1-2; a weak D match, TRBD1 (6 bases). The CDR3 runs to 13 residues. CDR1 and CDR2 (germline): SGHTA, FQGNSA. The V and J ends lost 1 base and 4 bases respectively, with 7 bases between them. CDR3: CASSLGTVYGYTF. The CDR3 DNA sequence: TGTGCCAGCAGCTTAGGGACAGTCTATGGCTACACCTTC. The entire variable domain, with the rest obtained from reference TRBV7-2 and TRBJ1-2, is as follows: GAGVSQSPSNKVTEKGKDVELRCDPISGHTALYWYRQSLGQGLEFLIYFQGNSAPDKSGLPSDRFSAERTGGSVSTLTIQRTQQEDSAVYLCASSLGTVYGYTFGSGTRLTVV.